This T cell receptor (beta chain) was observed in a study of blood T cell repertoires in COVID-19. This CDR3 has 14 amino acids. The germline V gene has CDR1 SGHTA and CDR2 FQGTGA. Trimming pared 4 bases from V and 5 bases from J, leaving 11 bases between. Sequencing used immunoSEQ multiplex PCR; TCRdb keeps in-frame clones, though not all of them. The data hold some 130,000 clones, with 65% to 90% observed a single time. The specimen sequenced was peripheral blood. This receptor was taken from a man older than 75 with acute or convalescent COVID-19. V and J are TRBV7-3 and TRBJ2-2; D is ambiguous. Here the CDR3 DNA reads TGTGCCAGCAGCTCAACTCCCCTGACCGGGGAGCTGTTTTTT. This codes for CASSSTPLTGELFF.